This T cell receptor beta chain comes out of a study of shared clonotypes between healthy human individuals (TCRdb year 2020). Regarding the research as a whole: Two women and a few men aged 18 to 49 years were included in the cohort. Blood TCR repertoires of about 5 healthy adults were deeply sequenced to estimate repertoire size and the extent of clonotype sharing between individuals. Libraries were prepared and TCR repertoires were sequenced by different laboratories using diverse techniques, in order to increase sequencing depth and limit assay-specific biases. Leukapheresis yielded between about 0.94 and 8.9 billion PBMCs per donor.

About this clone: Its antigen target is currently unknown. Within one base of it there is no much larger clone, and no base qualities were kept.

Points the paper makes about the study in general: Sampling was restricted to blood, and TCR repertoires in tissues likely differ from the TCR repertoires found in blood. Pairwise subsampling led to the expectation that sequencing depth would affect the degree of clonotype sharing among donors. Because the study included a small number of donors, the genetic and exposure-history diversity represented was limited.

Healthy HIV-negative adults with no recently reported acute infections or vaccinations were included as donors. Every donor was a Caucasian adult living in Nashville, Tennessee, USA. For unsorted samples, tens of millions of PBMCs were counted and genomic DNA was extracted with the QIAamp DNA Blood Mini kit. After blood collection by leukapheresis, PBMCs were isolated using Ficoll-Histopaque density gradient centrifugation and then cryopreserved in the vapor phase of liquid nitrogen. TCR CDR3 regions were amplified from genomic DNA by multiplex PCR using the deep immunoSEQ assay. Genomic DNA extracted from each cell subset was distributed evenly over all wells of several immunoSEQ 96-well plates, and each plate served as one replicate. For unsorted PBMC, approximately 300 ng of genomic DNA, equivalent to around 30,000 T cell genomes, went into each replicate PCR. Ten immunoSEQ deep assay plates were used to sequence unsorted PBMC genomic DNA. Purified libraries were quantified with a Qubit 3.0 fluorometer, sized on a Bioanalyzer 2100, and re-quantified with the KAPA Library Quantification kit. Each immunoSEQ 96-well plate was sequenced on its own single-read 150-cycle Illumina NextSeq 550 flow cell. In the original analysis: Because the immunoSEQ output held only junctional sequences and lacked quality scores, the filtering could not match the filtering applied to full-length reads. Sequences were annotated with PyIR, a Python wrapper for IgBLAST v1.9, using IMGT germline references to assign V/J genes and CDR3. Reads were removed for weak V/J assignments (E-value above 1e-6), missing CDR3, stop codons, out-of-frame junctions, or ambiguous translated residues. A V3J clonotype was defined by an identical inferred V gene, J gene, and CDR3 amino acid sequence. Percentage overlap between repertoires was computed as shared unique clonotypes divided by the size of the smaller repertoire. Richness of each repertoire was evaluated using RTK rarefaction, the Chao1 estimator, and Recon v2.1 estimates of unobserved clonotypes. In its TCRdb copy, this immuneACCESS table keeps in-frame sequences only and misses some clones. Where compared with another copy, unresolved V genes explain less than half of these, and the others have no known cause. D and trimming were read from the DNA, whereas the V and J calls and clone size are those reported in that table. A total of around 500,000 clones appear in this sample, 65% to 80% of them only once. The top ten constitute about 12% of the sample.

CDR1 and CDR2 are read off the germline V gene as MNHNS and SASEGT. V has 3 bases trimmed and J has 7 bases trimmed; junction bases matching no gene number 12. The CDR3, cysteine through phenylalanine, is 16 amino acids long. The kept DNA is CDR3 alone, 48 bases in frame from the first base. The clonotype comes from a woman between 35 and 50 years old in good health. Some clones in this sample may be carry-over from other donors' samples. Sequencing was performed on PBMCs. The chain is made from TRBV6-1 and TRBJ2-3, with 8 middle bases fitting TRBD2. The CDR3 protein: CASSEAWSGSAYTQYF. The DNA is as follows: TGTGCCAGCAGTGAGGCTTGGAGCGGGAGTGCATATACGCAGTATTTT.